Listed here are 8 T cell receptor beta chains from one sample, sequenced in a study of shared clonotypes between healthy human individuals. The naive CD8 fraction comprised CD45RO-negative cells positively selected for CCR7 and excluded terminally differentiated effector memory CD45RA+ cells. The repertoire was sequenced with immunoSEQ multiplex PCR; TCRdb's copy has only in-frame clones and lacks some. The sample has 2 million to 2.5 million clones, about 93% seen once. The sequenced sample consisted of naive CD8+ T cells from PBMCs. Receptors originate from a man aged 18 to 29 in good health. Some clones in this sample may be carry-over from other donors' samples.

The chain is built from TRBV10-2 and TRBJ2-7, with TRBD1 identical over 7 bases. Trimming cost V 1 base and J 0 bases; bases outside gene matches: 3. CDR1 and CDR2 (germline): WSHSY, SAAADI. The CDR3 sequence is 15 residues long. The CDR3 loop reads CASSELGTASYEQYF. The CDR3 DNA sequence: TGCGCCAGCAGTGAGTTGGGGACAGCCTCCTACGAGCAGTACTTC.

This clone occurred once. V is TRBV5-1 and J is TRBJ2-3; D tentatively reads TRBD1 or TRBD2 (5 bases each). This CDR3 is built from 18 residues. Trimming left V 0 bases short and J 1 base short, with 18 bases between. CDR1 is SGHRS, CDR2 YFSETQ, per germline. CDR3 bases: TGCGCCAGCAGCTTGGCTGGCGGGTGGGGCGGAGGCACAGATACGCAGTATTTT. Translated: CASSLAGGWGGGTDTQYF.

To note about this clone: Compared with germline, one end of the junction differs, possibly owing to a read error. This sequence joins TRBV9 and TRBJ2-2, with D tentatively TRBD2 (6 bases). The CDR3 covers 17 residues. Per the germline V gene, CDR1 is SGDLS and CDR2 is YYNGEE. CDR3 loop: CASSSGISGTKTGELFF. In DNA form, the CDR3 reads TGTGCCAGCAGCTCAGGGATTAGCGGCACGAAGACCGGGGAGCTGTTTTTT.

In the case of this clone: Other nucleotide sequences from this sample produce the same CDR3. V usage is TRBV9 and J usage is TRBJ2-3; D call uncertain. Trimming removed 0 bases from V and 5 bases from J, with 4 bases in between. The CDR3 is 12 residues long. Germline lookup yields CDR1 SGDLS and CDR2 YYNGEE. The CDR3 here is CASSVGEDTQYF. For the CDR3, the DNA is TGTGCCAGCAGCGTAGGAGAAGATACGCAGTATTTT.

The V call is TRBV6-6, the J call TRBJ2-7; TRBD2 is a possible D gene (6 bases). Germline values: CDR1 MNHNY, CDR2 SVGAGI (reference sequence). Trimming took 2 bases from V and 0 from J, leaving 14 bases between them. This CDR3 region has 16 residues. CDR3 bases: TGTGCCAGCAGTTACATCCGCCTAGCGAACTCCTACGAGCAGTACTTC. Amino acids: CASSYIRLANSYEQYF.

V is TRBV13 and J is TRBJ2-6, with D perhaps TRBD1 (5 bases). V was pared by 6 bases and J by 0 bases, with 12 bases between. CDR1 PRHDT and CDR2 FYEKMQ come from the germline V gene (reference sequence). The CDR3 loop spans 16 amino acids. CDR3 sequence: CASRGALYSGANVLTF. DNA for the CDR3: TGTGCCAGCAGAGGGGCACTCTACTCTGGGGCCAACGTCCTGACTTTC. The full variable domain, its missing parts supplied by reference TRBV13 and TRBJ2-6, is AAGVIQSPRHLIKEKRETATLKCYPIPRHDTVYWYQQGPGQDPQFLISFYEKMQSDKGSIPDRFSAQQFSDYHSELNMSSLELGDSALYFCASRGALYSGANVLTFGAGSRLTVL.

Only one count was recorded for this clone. The V call is TRBV2, the J call TRBJ2-5; D remains ambiguous. The CDR3 sequence is 14 residues long. The ends were cut back, 3 bases at V and 2 bases at J, with 10 bases in the middle. CDR1 and CDR2 from the germline V gene are SNHLY and FYNNEI. CDR3 amino acids: CASSDRSEQETQYF. CDR3 nucleotides: TGTGCCAGCAGTGATCGGTCAGAACAAGAGACCCAGTACTTC.

The chain joins TRBV7-2 to TRBJ2-7, with D uncertain. The germline V and J ends were trimmed by 1 base and 2 bases, with 9 bases remaining between them. The CDR3 is made up of 14 amino acids. The germline gives CDR1 SGHTA, CDR2 FQGNSA. CDR3 in amino acids: CASSLESRPYEQYF. The CDR3, as DNA: TGTGCCAGCAGCTTAGAGTCGAGGCCCTACGAGCAGTACTTC.